These 5 T cell receptor beta chains originate from one sample sequenced in a study of T cells expressing NK-cell markers. From the 5' RACE reads, TCRdb lists one entry per CDR3 protein and no DNA. The sample's table shows a few hundred thousand distinct CDR3 sequences. Sequencing was done on a sample of blood T cells: a sorted CD56 or NKG2C T cell subset, CD4+ or CD8+ T cells, or bulk PBMC T cells (not recorded which). The receptors stem from a man aged 18-30 years in good health.

The chain joins TRBV29-1 to TRBJ1-4. The CDR3 is 11 residues long. Germline V gene sequence: CDR1 SQVTM, CDR2 ANQGSEA. The CDR3 reads CSATGGEKLFF. The full variable domain, in which reference TRBV29-1 and TRBJ1-4 provide the parts outside the CDR3, is SAVISQKPSRDICQRGTSLTIQCQVDSQVTMMFWYRQQPGQSLTLIATANQGSEATYESGFVIDKFPISRPNLTFSTLTVSNMSPEDSSIYLCSATGGEKLFFGSGTQLSVL.

J is TRBJ2-5 and V is TRBV7-7. Germline-derived CDR1 and CDR2 are SSHAT and FNYEAQ (reference sequence). This CDR3 contains 15 residues. The CDR3 loop reads CASSLATSKGETQYF.

The rearrangement joins TRBV28 to TRBJ2-1; TCRdb returns TRBD1, unconfirmable since there is no DNA. Germline CDR1 reads MDHEN; CDR2 reads SYDVKM. CDR3 size: 14 residues. The CDR3 is CASTGGRAYNEQFF.

This chain joins TRBV5-5 and TRBJ2-5; TCRdb calls TRBD2, which cannot be checked without DNA. Per germline, CDR1 SGHKS and CDR2 YYEKEE (reference sequence). The CDR3 loop spans 16 amino acids. The CDR3 loop reads CASSSDLSGRDETQYF.

The CDR3 sequence: CASSLVGNSGNTIYF. This chain links TRBV5-1 with TRBJ1-3. CDR3 length: 15 amino acids. Germline values: CDR1 SGHRS, CDR2 YFSETQ.